This T cell receptor beta chain was profiled in a study of CD8+ T cells in alopecia areata. Sample treatment: oral pan-JAK inhibitor, 5-10 mg twice daily. The CDR3 has 14 residues. Trimming at V came to 2 bases and at J to 5 bases, leaving 5 bases not matched to a gene. Germline lookup yields CDR1 SGHTA and CDR2 FQGNSA. Reverse transcription of extracted RNA yielded cDNA, which provided the sequencing template. Repertoires were generated with immunoSEQ multiplex PCR, while TCRdb's copy carries only in-frame clones and drops some. The sample lists some 200,000 clones, around 58% occurring once. The rearrangement links TRBV7-2 to TRBJ2-5; TRBD1 agrees at 7 bases. Sequences were derived from CD8+ T cells sorted from blood, sampled at week 24, from a patient treated with tofacitinib. The sequence derives from a human donor with alopecia areata. The CDR3 DNA sequence: TGTGCCAGCAGCTTAAGACAGGGTGTGGAGACCCAGTACTTC. Protein product: CASSLRQGVETQYF.